Below, 21 T cell receptor beta chains from the same sample are listed, as sequenced in a study of cytomegalovirus exposure and HLA in healthy donors (dated by TCRdb to between 2016 and 2019). Library construction relied on the immunoSEQ multiplex PCR assay. For the multiplex PCR, a mixture combining 60 forward primers for TCR Vbeta segments and 13 reverse primers for TCR Jbeta segments was used. TCRdb limited this immuneACCESS table to in-frame rearrangements with V and J called. A share of clones is missing; checked studies link under half to unresolved V genes, and the rest is unexplained. The sample's clone listing holds 150,000 to 250,000 clones. Clones ranked in the top ten supply approximately 0.74% of the sample. Sequenced input: PBMCs. These receptors came from a boy aged 10-17 years in good health and CMV-seronegative.

This chain joins TRBV14 and TRBJ1-3; the D gene is possibly TRBD1 (6 bases). This CDR3 is 18 amino acids long. Germline V gene data show CDR1 as SGHDN and CDR2 as FVKESK. V was cut by 4 bases and J by 0 bases, with 19 bases left in between. The CDR3 sequence: CASSRPGTPTSSGNTIYF. The CDR3, as DNA: TGTGCCAGCAGCCGACCCGGGACACCAACCAGCTCTGGAAACACCATATATTTT.

The chain recombines TRBV2 with TRBJ2-3, with 7 bases aligning to TRBD2. The CDR3 loop spans 15 amino acids. From germline, CDR1 is SNHLY and CDR2 FYNNEI. With 5 bases clipped from V and 4 bases from J, the junction kept 9 bases outside the gene matches. In nucleotides, the CDR3 is TGTGCCAGCAGTAGAAAGACTAGCTTCCCAGATACGCAGTATTTT. Protein: CASSRKTSFPDTQYF.

The CDR3 loop is CASGGGNEKLFF. The CDR3 region has the DNA TGTGCCTCGGGGGGTGGGAATGAAAAACTGTTTTTT. The genes are TRBV6-6 and TRBJ1-4; D is perhaps TRBD1 (5 bases). CDR1 is MNHNY, CDR2 SVGAGI, per germline (reference sequence). V shed 11 bases and J shed 5 bases, with 12 bases lying between them. This CDR3 is 12 amino acids long.

This chain uses TRBV12-5 with TRBJ2-7; 16 bases match TRBD2. The CDR3 totals 20 residues. V shed 1 base and J 0 bases; nucleotides not matched to a gene: 9. Germline CDR1 is LGHNT and CDR2 is FRNRAP. In DNA form, the CDR3 reads TGTGCTAGTGGTTTGGCGGGACTAGCGGGGGGGAACCGGAGCTCCTACGAGCAGTACTTC. It encodes CASGLAGLAGGNRSSYEQYF.

The chain joins TRBV6-5 to TRBJ1-1; 8 bases line up with TRBD1. Per germline, CDR1 MNHEY and CDR2 SVGAGI. Trimming removed 1 base from V and 3 bases from J; junction bases left unmatched: 7. This CDR3 is 16 amino acids long. DNA of the CDR3: TGTGCCAGCAGTTACTTATGGACAGGGATGGACACTGAAGCTTTCTTT. Translating it yields CASSYLWTGMDTEAFF.

The chain carries TRBV19 and TRBJ2-7, with 7 bases fitting TRBD2. This CDR3 comprises 14 residues. J gave up 6 bases and V 5 bases, and 10 bases lay outside the gene matches. Germline CDR1 and CDR2: LNHDA and SQIVND (reference sequence). The CDR3 DNA reads TGTGCCAGTAGTGCTGGACTAGAAGGTATCGAGCAGTACTTC. As protein: CASSAGLEGIEQYF.

The V call is TRBV7-8, the J call TRBJ1-2; unclear D gene. The V end was cut by 5 bases, the J end by 5 bases, with 18 bases between. CDR1 and CDR2 (germline): SGHVS, FQNEAQ. This CDR3 has 15 amino acids. CDR3 sequence reads: CASSLFHKGGYGYTF. The CDR3 DNA is TGTGCCAGCAGCCTCTTTCATAAGGGCGGGTATGGCTACACCTTC. The complete variable domain, with remaining parts taken from reference TRBV7-8 and TRBJ1-2, reads GAGVSQSPRYKVAKRGQDVALRCDPISGHVSLFWYQQALGQGPEFLTYFQNEAQLDKSGLPSDRFFAERPEGSVSTLKIQRTQQEDSAVYLCASSLFHKGGYGYTFGSGTRLTVV.

V usage is TRBV28 and J usage is TRBJ1-2; no firm D call. V was shortened by 7 bases and J by 6 bases, with 18 bases between the two germline ends. Germline loops: CDR1 MDHEN, CDR2 SYDVKM. The CDR3 extends over 14 amino acids. The CDR3 coding sequence is TGTGCCAGCAATAGGGAAAGCGGGCGCCATGGCTACACCTTC. Translated, it gives CASNRESGRHGYTF.

This chain connects TRBV5-1 to TRBJ2-2; D is ambiguous. The CDR3 loop spans 15 amino acids. Germline V lookup: CDR1 SGHRS, CDR2 YFSETQ. V lost 6 bases and J 1 base, leaving 13 bases between the germline ends. The CDR3 DNA reads as TGCGCCAGCACGGTCCTCGGAGTGAACACCGGGGAGCTGTTTTTT. Amino acids: CASTVLGVNTGELFF.

The chain is built from TRBV18 and TRBJ2-7; D is possibly TRBD1 (5 bases). This CDR3 has 15 residues. The V gene lost 4 bases and the J gene lost 0 bases, with 13 bases spanning the gap. Looked up from germline, CDR1 is KGHSH and CDR2 is LQKENI. This chain's CDR3 is CASSRGVLVSYEQYF. CDR3 nucleotide sequence: TGTGCCAGCTCACGGGGCGTTCTAGTCTCCTACGAGCAGTACTTC.

The DNA for the CDR3 is TGTGCCTGGAGTGTTCTCGGGGGCACCGGGGAGCTGTTTTTT. It specifies CAWSVLGGTGELFF. V gene TRBV30 combines with J gene TRBJ2-2, with a tentative D call TRBD2 (6 bases). This CDR3 is built from 14 residues. The V end lost 0 bases, the J end lost 4 bases, and 9 bases lay between the germline ends. In germline, CDR1 is GTSNPN, CDR2 SVGIG (reference sequence).

The chain combines TRBV5-4 with TRBJ2-5; TRBD2 matches 14 bases. This CDR3 contains 18 residues. CDR1 and CDR2 (germline): SGHNT, YYREEE (reference sequence). J lost 5 bases, V lost 4 bases, and 13 bases had no gene match. In DNA form, the CDR3 reads TGTGCCAGCAGCACCCAGATAAGACTAGCGGGGGGGCAGGAGACCCAGTACTTC. Its protein product is CASSTQIRLAGGQETQYF. Filled out from reference TRBV5-4 and TRBJ2-5, the complete variable domain reads ETGVTQSPTHLIKTRGQQVTLRCSSQSGHNTVSWYQQALGQGPQFIFQYYREEENGRGNFPPRFSGLQFPNYSSELNVNALELDDSALYLCASSTQIRLAGGQETQYFGPGTRLLVL.

The V call is TRBV10-3, the J call TRBJ1-4; TRBD1 agrees at 7 bases. The CDR3 spans 13 residues. Losses at the gene ends were 3 bases for V and 8 bases for J; bases not matched to a gene: 3. Germline lookup yields CDR1 ENHRY and CDR2 SYGVKD. Written as DNA, the CDR3 is TGTGCCATCAGTGAACGGGACAGAGAAAAACTGTTTTTT. Translating it yields CAISERDREKLFF.

The chain has TRBV15 and TRBJ1-1; possibly TRBD1 for D (6 bases). Trimming shortened V by 0 bases and J by 5 bases, and 19 bases separated the two germline ends. The CDR3 loop spans 17 amino acids. The V gene's germline CDR1 is LNHNV and CDR2 YYDKDF (reference sequence). CDR3 bases: TGTGCCACCAGCAGAGATACTAGGGGGATCCTGGGGACTGAAGCTTTCTTT. Translated, it gives CATSRDTRGILGTEAFF.

V is TRBV9 and J is TRBJ2-2, with D perhaps TRBD2 (5 bases). Between the trimmed V and J ends, which lost 3 bases and 6 bases, there was a span of 6 bases. The CDR3 extends over 12 amino acids. Per the germline V gene, CDR1 is SGDLS and CDR2 is YYNGEE. CDR3 protein: CASSASSGELFF. The CDR3 bases are TGTGCCAGCAGCGCTAGCTCCGGGGAGCTGTTTTTT.

The chain recombines TRBV6-5 with TRBJ1-5, with D tentatively TRBD1 (6 bases). This CDR3 has 14 residues. V was trimmed by 2 bases and J by 4 bases, leaving 9 bases between them. CDR1 is MNHEY, CDR2 SVGAGI, per germline. CDR3 sequence (DNA): TGTGCCAGCAGTTACAGGGGGTGGAATCAGCCCCAGCATTTT. This gives the protein CASSYRGWNQPQHF.

The CDR3 DNA sequence: TGTGCCAGCAGGGAGGGGACAGCGGGTGCCGGGGAGCTGTTTTTT. Protein product: CASREGTAGAGELFF. This chain connects TRBV7-3 to TRBJ2-2, with D possibly being TRBD1 (7 bases). Trimming cost V 6 bases and J 6 bases, with 17 bases left between them. The CDR3 runs to 15 residues. Germline V gives CDR1 SGHTA, CDR2 FQGTGA.

The chain has TRBV7-9 and TRBJ2-1, with 7 bases identical to TRBD1. This CDR3 contains 14 residues. J lost 8 bases, V lost 5 bases, and 9 bases had no gene match. Germline V gene sequence: CDR1 SEHNR, CDR2 FQNEAQ (reference sequence). The CDR3 spells CASSPTGSRDEQFF. In nucleotides, the CDR3 is TGTGCCAGCAGCCCGACAGGGAGTAGGGATGAGCAGTTCTTC.

V is TRBV30 and J is TRBJ1-4; D possibly corresponds to TRBD1 (6 bases). The CDR3 length is 15 residues. Trimming pared 4 bases from V and 6 bases from J, leaving 18 bases between. The germline V gene encodes CDR1 GTSNPN and CDR2 SVGIG (reference sequence). The CDR3 sequence: CAWTTPKGGDEKLFF. The CDR3 region has the DNA TGTGCCTGGACTACCCCAAAAGGGGGAGATGAAAAACTGTTTTTT.

The chain combines TRBV7-9 with TRBJ1-2; 8 nucleotides agree with TRBD1. Germline lookup yields CDR1 SEHNR and CDR2 FQNEAQ (reference sequence). V lost 3 bases to trimming and J lost 8 bases; unmatched junction nucleotides: 8. The CDR3 spans 14 residues. The CDR3 reads CASSFGTGDGGYTF. CDR3 nucleotides: TGTGCCAGCAGCTTCGGGACAGGTGACGGCGGCTACACCTTC.

In DNA form, the CDR3 reads TGTGCCAGCAGCCTCCTTAGGGGGGGGTGGAAGCCCCAGCATTTT. Its protein is CASSLLRGGWKPQHF. The gene calls are TRBV28 and TRBJ1-5; maybe TRBD1 (6 bases). Trimming left V 6 bases short and J 8 bases short, with 20 bases between. Germline CDR1 is MDHEN and CDR2 is SYDVKM. CDR3 length: 15 residues.